The 3 T cell receptor beta chains reported below all come from one sample, sequenced in a study of OX40 agonist ivuxolimab in advanced cancers. Profiled with immunoSEQ multiplex PCR; TCRdb holds only in-frame clones, not every one. The sample includes some 70,000 clones, less than 90% of them seen just once. Source: CD4+ or CD8+ T cells sorted from blood, taken in a trial of the OX40 agonist ivuxolimab. Source of these receptors: an adult with an advanced solid tumor such as melanoma, head and neck, liver or kidney cancer.

The chain is built from TRBV2 and TRBJ2-5; TRBD2 might be the D (5 bases). In germline, CDR1 is SNHLY, CDR2 FYNNEI. This CDR3 has 12 amino acids. The V and J ends lost 6 bases and 3 bases respectively, with 8 bases between them. CDR3 sequence reads: CASRRDEETQYF. Here the CDR3 DNA reads TGTGCCAGCAGGAGGGATGAAGAGACCCAGTACTTC.

The CDR3, as DNA: TGTGCCAGTAGTACCCTACTAGCGGGATTTTACAATGAGCAGTTCTTC. Protein sequence: CASSTLLAGFYNEQFF. The V and J genes are TRBV19 and TRBJ2-1; 10 bases line up with TRBD2. Germline trimming cut 4 bases from V and 4 bases from J; bases unmatched to any gene: 7. This CDR3 is 16 amino acids long. The germline CDR1 and CDR2 sequences are LNHDA and SQIVND (reference sequence). The entire variable domain, with the rest obtained from reference TRBV19 and TRBJ2-1, is as follows: DGGITQSPKYLFRKEGQNVTLSCEQNLNHDAMYWYRQDPGQGLRLIYYSQIVNDFQKGDIAEGYSVSREKKESFPLTVTSAQKNPTAFYLCASSTLLAGFYNEQFFGPGTRLTVL.

The rearrangement uses TRBV5-6 and TRBJ2-3, with a possible D match to TRBD1 (6 bases). V lost 4 bases and J 0 bases, leaving 9 bases between the germline ends. The CDR3 is 14 amino acids. Looked up from germline, CDR1 is SGHDT and CDR2 is YYEEEE. The CDR3 sequence is CASSTDRSTDTQYF. The CDR3 DNA is TGTGCCAGCAGCACTGACAGGAGCACAGATACGCAGTATTTT.